Here is one T cell receptor beta chain with its context. Its specificity is not known. One junction end does not reproduce the germline sequence, and a read error may be involved. 5'RACE primed at constant segments yielded TCR alpha and TCR beta cDNA libraries bearing sample barcodes and UMIs. TCRdb processed the 5' RACE reads anew with MiXCR; each CDR3 protein has one entry. The data contain more than 150,000 distinct CDR3 sequences, less than 20% of them seen just once; the ten biggest clones take up more than 3%. The data were obtained in a study of T-cell memory formation after mild COVID-19. Study-level results: Pre-infection memory carried some responding clones, suggesting that cross-reactive memory joined. Clones contracting over day 15 to 85 were CD4/CD8 balanced, with later expanders leaning CD4+.

This clonotype was sampled from a man aged 18 to 29 who had mild COVID-19 (a few samples of this study predate the infection). Cell type and time point are not known. Sequencing was performed on PBMCs or a T cell subset sorted from them (not recorded which).

The CDR3, as DNA: TGTGCCAGCAGCTTTAGCGGGGGGGCCGGGGATCTGTTTTTT. Translated: CASSFSGGAGDLFF. V gene TRBV7-2 combines with J gene TRBJ2-2; TRBD2 agrees at 11 bases. Germline values: CDR1 SGHTA, CDR2 FQGNSA. The CDR3 contains 14 residues.